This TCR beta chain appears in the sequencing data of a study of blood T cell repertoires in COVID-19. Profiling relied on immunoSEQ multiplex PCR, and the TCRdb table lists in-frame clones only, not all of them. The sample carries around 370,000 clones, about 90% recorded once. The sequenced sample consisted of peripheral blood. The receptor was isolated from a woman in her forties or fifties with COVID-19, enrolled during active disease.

The CDR3 DNA reads as TGTGCCAGCAGCCTCGCAACGACTAGCGGGAGGGCCTCGGGCACAGATACGCAGTATTTT. It yields the protein CASSLATTSGRASGTDTQYF. The chain is built from TRBV13 and TRBJ2-3, with 14 bases identical to TRBD2. The V and J ends lost 5 bases and 1 base, in that order; junction bases with no gene match: 14. CDR1 PRHDT and CDR2 FYEKMQ come from the germline V gene (reference sequence). This CDR3 region has 20 residues.